The 3 T cell receptor beta chains below all came from one sample that was sequenced in a study of blood T cell repertoires in COVID-19. Only in-frame clones appear in the TCRdb table, and some are missing; sequencing was by immunoSEQ multiplex PCR. The sample consists of tens of thousands of clones, 70% to 90% of them appearing once. Sequenced input: peripheral blood. These receptors all stem from a human donor in a cohort sampled during active COVID-19.

This chain uses TRBV6-5 with TRBJ1-4; D is uncertain. The germline CDR1 and CDR2 sequences are MNHEY and SVGAGI. The CDR3 spans 13 residues. V shed 8 bases and J shed 4 bases, with 11 bases lying between them. The CDR3 bases are TGTGCCAGCGGATACACAGATAATGAAAAACTGTTTTTT. As protein: CASGYTDNEKLFF.

CDR3 DNA sequence: TGTGCCAGCAGCTTGGCCGGACAGAGAGAGACCCAGTACTTC. Protein sequence: CASSLAGQRETQYF. The V and J genes are TRBV5-4 and TRBJ2-5; tentative D call: TRBD1 (6 bases). Germline V CDR1 and CDR2: SGHNT, YYREEE (reference sequence). Trimming took 0 bases from V and 4 from J, leaving 10 bases between them. The CDR3 sequence is 14 residues long.

The sample holds one count of this clone. The V gene is TRBV4-2, the J gene TRBJ1-6; 7 positions match TRBD1. Trimming removed 0 bases from V and 4 bases from J; junction bases left unmatched: 6. Germline V CDR1 and CDR2: LGHNA, YNFKEQ. The CDR3 is made up of 17 amino acids. CDR3 DNA sequence: TGTGCCAGCAGCCAAGAGGCGGGACAGTTATATAATTCACCCCTCCACTTT. Translated: CASSQEAGQLYNSPLHF.